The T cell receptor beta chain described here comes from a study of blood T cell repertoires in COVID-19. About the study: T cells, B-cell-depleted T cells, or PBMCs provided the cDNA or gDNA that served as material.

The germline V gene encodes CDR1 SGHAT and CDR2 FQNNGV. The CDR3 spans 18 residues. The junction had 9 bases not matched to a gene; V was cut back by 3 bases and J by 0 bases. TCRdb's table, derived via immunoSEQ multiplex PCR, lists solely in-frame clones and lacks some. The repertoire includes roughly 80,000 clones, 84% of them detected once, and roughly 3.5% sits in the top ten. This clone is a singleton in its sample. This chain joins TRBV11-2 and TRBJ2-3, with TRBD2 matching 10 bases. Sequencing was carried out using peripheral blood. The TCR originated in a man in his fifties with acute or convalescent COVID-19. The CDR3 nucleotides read TGTGCCAGCAGCTTGGGACGGGGAGCGGGGGGGAGCACAGATACGCAGTATTTT. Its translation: CASSLGRGAGGSTDTQYF.